The present TCR beta chain was sequenced within a study of blood T cell repertoires in COVID-19. Across the study: PBMCs, B-cell-depleted T cells, or T cells provided the cDNA or gDNA that made up the material.

This clone has only a few counts. Looked up from germline, CDR1 is SEHNR and CDR2 is FQNEAQ (reference sequence). V dropped 5 bases and J dropped 8 bases, with 10 bases sitting between them. The CDR3 is 13 amino acids. Methods used by the authors: It was from reference gene primer amplification that nucleated cell counts were estimated. The assay was immunoSEQ multiplex PCR, and TCRdb's table has in-frame clones only and misses some. For V, J and clone size, that table is used; D and trimming come from the DNA. Found here are more than 200,000 clones, 65% to 85% of them singletons; the top ten hold approximately 4%.

The material sequenced was peripheral blood. The V and J genes are TRBV7-9 and TRBJ1-6, with D possibly matching TRBD1 (6 bases). The origin of this receptor is a woman between 40 and 50 years old with active or convalescent COVID-19. The CDR3 sequence: CASSADRDSPLHF. CDR3 coding DNA: TGTGCCAGCAGCGCGGACAGAGATTCACCCCTCCACTTT.